Each of the 14 T cell receptor beta chains below was sequenced from the same sample in a study of blood T cell repertoires in COVID-19. The repertoire was sequenced with immunoSEQ multiplex PCR; TCRdb's copy has only in-frame clones and lacks some. The sample shows a few hundred thousand clones, less than 90% of them seen only once. Sequenced: PBMCs or T cells enriched from blood (not recorded which). The receptors here all came from a woman aged 30 to 39 who had recovered from COVID-19.

The chain couples TRBV28 to TRBJ2-7, with 11 bases that match TRBD2. Looked up from germline, CDR1 is MDHEN and CDR2 is SYDVKM. This CDR3 region has 17 residues. The junction had 7 bases not matched to a gene; V was cut back by 3 bases and J by 0 bases. In DNA, the CDR3 is TGTGCCAGCAGTTTTTTAGCGGGAGGGTTTTACTCCTACGAGCAGTACTTC. Translated: CASSFLAGGFYSYEQYF.

The CDR3 loop is CATSSVRTGAGNTIYF. DNA of the CDR3: TGTGCCACCAGCAGTGTAAGGACAGGGGCTGGAAACACCATATATTTT. The chain is built from TRBV15 and TRBJ1-3; 9 nucleotides align to TRBD1. The germline V gene encodes CDR1 LNHNV and CDR2 YYDKDF (reference sequence). J was trimmed by 2 bases and V by 3 bases; bases with no gene match: 5. This CDR3 contains 16 residues. The entire variable domain, with the rest obtained from reference TRBV15 and TRBJ1-3, is as follows: DAMVIQNPRYQVTQFGKPVTLSCSQTLNHNVMYWYQQKSSQAPKLLFHYYDKDFNNEADTPDNFQSRRPNTSFCFLDIRSPGLGDTAMYLCATSSVRTGAGNTIYFGEGSWLTVV.

The genes are TRBV7-8 and TRBJ2-3, with D unresolved. Trimming left V 2 bases short and J 2 bases short, with 11 bases between. CDR1 and CDR2 (germline): SGHVS, FQNEAQ. This CDR3 has 15 amino acids. The CDR3 region has the DNA TGTGCCAGCAGCTTACTGGCTAGTACCACAGATACGCAGTATTTT. The encoded protein is CASSLLASTTDTQYF.

With regard to this clone: Within the sample, other DNA sequences also encode this same CDR3. This rearrangement joins TRBV18 to TRBJ1-6; TRBD1 matches 7 bases. From germline, CDR1 is KGHSH and CDR2 LQKENI. This CDR3 region has 15 residues. Trimming cost V 6 bases and J 5 bases; bases outside gene matches: 7. CDR3: CASSSTGTDNSPLHF. The CDR3 DNA is TGTGCCAGCTCGTCGACAGGGACAGATAATTCACCCCTCCACTTT. Full variable domain (outside the CDR3, taken from reference TRBV18 and TRBJ1-6): NAGVMQNPRHLVRRRGQEARLRCSPMKGHSHVYWYRQLPEEGLKFMVYLQKENIIDESGMPKERFSAEFPKEGPSILRIQQVVRGDSAAYFCASSSTGTDNSPLHFGNGTRLTVT.

This chain uses TRBV14 with TRBJ2-7, with 8 bases fitting TRBD2. V dropped 1 base and J dropped 2; count of bases not matched to a gene: 4. CDR3 length equals 15 residues. The V gene's germline CDR1 is SGHDN and CDR2 FVKESK. Here the CDR3 reads CASSQGSSGPYEQYF. CDR3 in DNA: TGTGCCAGCAGCCAAGGGTCTAGCGGGCCCTACGAGCAGTACTTC.

This chain joins TRBV12-3 or TRBV12-4 and TRBJ1-5; maybe TRBD1 (5 bases). Trimming removed 3 bases from V and 7 bases from J, with 10 bases in between. The CDR3 consists of 13 residues. As DNA, the CDR3 is TGTGCCAGCAGTTTTGGAGGGGAACAGCCCCAGCATTTT. Translating gives CASSFGGEQPQHF.

This clone was seen more than once but under ten times. The CDR3 protein is CASSPDFSSYEQYF. DNA of the CDR3: TGTGCCAGCTCACCGGACTTTTCCTCCTACGAGCAGTACTTC. The chain uses TRBV18 and TRBJ2-7; tentative D call: TRBD2 (5 bases). The CDR3 length is 14 residues. Germline V gene data show CDR1 as KGHSH and CDR2 as LQKENI. V dropped 3 bases and J dropped 0 bases, with 9 bases sitting between them.

This clone was found a few times. This chain connects TRBV3-1 (or the pseudogene TRBV3-2) to TRBJ2-3; 7 nucleotides align to TRBD2. Germline V CDR1 and CDR2: LGHDT, YNNKEL (reference sequence). The CDR3 spans 19 residues. Losses at the gene ends were 0 bases for V and 0 bases for J; bases not matched to a gene: 12. The CDR3 nucleotides are TGTGCCAGCAGCCAAGATCAAAGCGGGGCGGACCCTAGCACAGATACGCAGTATTTT. Its protein is CASSQDQSGADPSTDTQYF.

This chain uses TRBV11-2 with TRBJ1-3, with TRBD1 identical over 7 bases. This CDR3 region has 13 residues. From germline, CDR1 is SGHAT and CDR2 FQNNGV. Trimming removed 4 bases from V and 4 bases from J; junction bases left unmatched: 1. CDR3 sequence: CASSSGQGNTIYF. In DNA form, the CDR3 reads TGTGCCAGCAGCTCGGGACAGGGAAACACCATATATTTT.

The chain uses TRBV7-2 and TRBJ1-5; 8 bases map to TRBD1. The V and J ends lost 3 bases and 3 bases, in that order; junction bases with no gene match: 4. The CDR3 is 15 amino acids. Germline assignment: CDR1 SGHTA and CDR2 FQGNSA. CDR3 residues: CASSLTGQVNQPQHF. CDR3 DNA: TGTGCCAGCAGCTTGACGGGACAGGTCAATCAGCCCCAGCATTTT. The full variable domain, its missing parts supplied by reference TRBV7-2 and TRBJ1-5, is GAGVSQSPSNKVTEKGKDVELRCDPISGHTALYWYRQSLGQGLEFLIYFQGNSAPDKSGLPSDRFSAERTGGSVSTLTIQRTQQEDSAVYLCASSLTGQVNQPQHFGDGTRLSIL.

The chain employs TRBV2 and TRBJ2-1; the D gene is possibly TRBD2 (6 bases). The CDR3 contains 13 residues. The V end was cut by 8 bases, the J end by 9 bases, with 17 bases between. Germline V gives CDR1 SNHLY, CDR2 FYNNEI. The CDR3 DNA follows: TGTGCCAGCGGGCGGGATAGAGGTGGTGAGCAGTTCTTC. Translation gives CASGRDRGGEQFF.

The V and J genes are TRBV28 and TRBJ1-4, with no clear D. Deletions cut 6 bases from V and 6 bases from J, with 14 bases between. The CDR3 extends over 14 amino acids. The germline V gene has CDR1 MDHEN and CDR2 SYDVKM. The CDR3 loop is CASSFIRSYEKLFF. Written as DNA, the CDR3 is TGTGCCAGCAGCTTCATTAGGAGTTATGAAAAACTGTTTTTT.

V and J are TRBV19 and TRBJ1-2; a possible D gene is TRBD1 (6 bases). CDR1 LNHDA and CDR2 SQIVND come from the germline V gene (reference sequence). The germline V and J ends were trimmed by 5 bases and 8 bases, with 18 bases remaining between them. The CDR3 consists of 14 residues. This chain's CDR3 is CASSFSGETYGYTF. The CDR3 coding sequence is TGTGCCAGTAGTTTTTCAGGGGAAACTTACGGCTACACCTTC.

This chain connects TRBV5-4 to TRBJ1-4; D remains ambiguous. The CDR3 is 15 amino acids. Germline CDR1 reads SGHNT; CDR2 reads YYREEE (reference sequence). V was shortened by 0 bases and J by 8 bases, with 14 bases between the two germline ends. The CDR3 region has the DNA TGTGCCAGCAGCTTGGGAGGGAGCCCCCTCGAAAAACTGTTTTTT. The encoded protein is CASSLGGSPLEKLFF. Complete variable domain (other parts from reference TRBV5-4 and TRBJ1-4): ETGVTQSPTHLIKTRGQQVTLRCSSQSGHNTVSWYQQALGQGPQFIFQYYREEENGRGNFPPRFSGLQFPNYSSELNVNALELDDSALYLCASSLGGSPLEKLFFGSGTQLSVL.